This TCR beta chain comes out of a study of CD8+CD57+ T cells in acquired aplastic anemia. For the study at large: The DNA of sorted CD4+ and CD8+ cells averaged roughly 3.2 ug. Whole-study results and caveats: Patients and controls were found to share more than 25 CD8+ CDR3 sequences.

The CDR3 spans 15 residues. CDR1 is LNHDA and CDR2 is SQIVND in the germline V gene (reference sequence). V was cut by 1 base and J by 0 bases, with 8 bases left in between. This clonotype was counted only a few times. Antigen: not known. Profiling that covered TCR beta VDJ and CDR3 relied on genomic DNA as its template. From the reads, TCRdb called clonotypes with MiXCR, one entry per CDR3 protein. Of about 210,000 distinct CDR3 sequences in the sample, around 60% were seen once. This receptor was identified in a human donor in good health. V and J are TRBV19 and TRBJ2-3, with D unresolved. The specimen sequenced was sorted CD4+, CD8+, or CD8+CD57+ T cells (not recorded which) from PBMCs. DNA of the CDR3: TGTGCCAGTAGTATAGGTACAACTAGCACAGATACGCAGTATTTT. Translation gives CASSIGTTSTDTQYF.